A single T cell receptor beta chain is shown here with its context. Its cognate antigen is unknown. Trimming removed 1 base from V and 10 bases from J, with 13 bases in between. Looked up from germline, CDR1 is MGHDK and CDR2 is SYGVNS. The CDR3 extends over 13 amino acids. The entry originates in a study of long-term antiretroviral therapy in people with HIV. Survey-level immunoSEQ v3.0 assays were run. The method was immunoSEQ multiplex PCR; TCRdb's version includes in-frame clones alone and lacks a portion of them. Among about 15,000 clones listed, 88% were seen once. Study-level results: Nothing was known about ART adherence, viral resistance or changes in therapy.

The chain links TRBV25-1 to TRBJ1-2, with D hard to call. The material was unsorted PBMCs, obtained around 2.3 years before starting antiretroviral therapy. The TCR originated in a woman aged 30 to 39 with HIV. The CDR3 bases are TGTGCCAGCAGTGAATCCCCGAGCAAGGACTACACCTTC. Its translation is CASSESPSKDYTF.